A single sample is the source of the 14 T cell receptor beta chains below, sequenced in a study of blood T cell repertoires in COVID-19. Here immunoSEQ multiplex PCR was the method, and the copy in TCRdb shows in-frame clones only, minus some. The sample holds approximately 190,000 clones, around nine tenths seen once. The specimen was peripheral blood. The receptors shown here come from a man aged 65-85 years with active or convalescent COVID-19.

Only one count was recorded for this clone. The genes are TRBV19 and TRBJ2-2; no firm D call. Deletions cut 2 bases from V and 1 base from J, with 11 bases between. The length of the CDR3 is 16 residues. The V gene's germline CDR1 is LNHDA and CDR2 SQIVND (reference sequence). CDR3 in amino acids: CASSIILVRNTGELFF. Written as DNA, the CDR3 is TGTGCCAGTAGTATAATTTTAGTGAGGAACACCGGGGAGCTGTTTTTT.

This clone came up once. The chain employs TRBV3-1 (or the pseudogene TRBV3-2) and TRBJ1-2; D possibly corresponds to TRBD1 (5 bases). The CDR3 covers 13 residues. The V gene lost 2 bases and the J gene lost 4 bases, with 8 bases spanning the gap. CDR1 is LGHDT, CDR2 YNNKEL, per germline (reference sequence). The CDR3 sequence is CASSQRQFYGYTF. The CDR3 bases are TGTGCCAGCAGCCAAAGACAGTTCTATGGCTACACCTTC.

This clone has just one count. This chain uses TRBV12-3 or TRBV12-4 with TRBJ2-7; 7 bases are a match to TRBD1. J gave up 7 bases and V 0 bases, and 3 bases lay outside the gene matches. The CDR3 sequence is 13 residues long. The CDR3: CASSLAVRGEQYF. CDR3 in DNA: TGTGCCAGCAGTTTAGCTGTCAGGGGGGAGCAGTACTTC.

The CDR3 loop reads CASSVGLGQGYEQYF. The CDR3 DNA reads as TGTGCCAGCAGCGTAGGCCTGGGACAGGGATACGAGCAGTACTTC. The genes are TRBV9 and TRBJ2-7, with 9 bases identical to TRBD1. Germline trimming cut 0 bases from V and 4 bases from J; bases unmatched to any gene: 5. The CDR3 runs 15 residues. Germline V CDR1 and CDR2: SGDLS, YYNGEE.

The rearrangement joins TRBV28 to TRBJ2-2, with TRBD2 matching over 14 bases. The V gene end was trimmed by 5 bases and the J gene end by 9 bases; junction bases not matched to a gene: 14. Germline V CDR1 and CDR2: MDHEN, SYDVKM. The CDR3 loop spans 18 amino acids. For the CDR3, the DNA is TGTGCCAGCAGTGCTCCTCCGGGGACTAGCGGGGGAGGTAGGGAGCTGTTTTTT. Translation gives CASSAPPGTSGGGRELFF. The whole variable domain, remainder taken from reference TRBV28 and TRBJ2-2, is DVKVTQSSRYLVKRTGEKVFLECVQDMDHENMFWYRQDPGLGLRLIYFSYDVKMKEKGDIPEGYSVSREKKERFSLILESASTNQTSMYLCASSAPPGTSGGGRELFFGEGSRLTVL.

The chain has TRBV7-9 and TRBJ2-5, with 10 bases lining up with TRBD2. This CDR3 spans 15 amino acids. V was pared by 4 bases and J by 4 bases, with 6 bases of the junction left unmatched. The germline gives CDR1 SEHNR, CDR2 FQNEAQ (reference sequence). The CDR3 bases are TGTGCCAGCAGCTCTAGCGGGGGACTTGGAGAGACCCAGTACTTC. This codes for CASSSSGGLGETQYF.

This clone was counted a single time. The rearrangement links TRBV5-4 to TRBJ2-4; 8 bases line up with TRBD2. CDR1 SGHNT and CDR2 YYREEE come from the germline V gene (reference sequence). Trimming took 4 bases from V and 0 from J; bases not matched to a gene: 6. The CDR3 is 16 amino acids. The CDR3 DNA follows: TGTGCCAGCAGCCCGGGGGGGATGGTAGCCAAAAACATTCAGTACTTC. Translating it yields CASSPGGMVAKNIQYF.

This clone was seen a single time. The rearrangement joins TRBV19 to TRBJ1-1, with D possibly matching TRBD1 (6 bases). CDR1 is LNHDA and CDR2 is SQIVND in the germline V gene (reference sequence). V was pared by 5 bases and J by 1 base, with 11 bases between. This CDR3 comprises 14 residues. Here the CDR3 DNA reads TGTGCCAGTAGTGTACGGACAGCGAACACTGAAGCTTTCTTT. This translates into CASSVRTANTEAFF.

This clone was detected only once. The V and J genes are TRBV28 and TRBJ2-1; the D gene is possibly TRBD2 (6 bases). The V and J ends lost 6 bases and 0 bases respectively, with 15 bases between them. Germline V gene data show CDR1 as MDHEN and CDR2 as SYDVKM. CDR3 length: 16 amino acids. This chain's CDR3 is CASRNGVADSYNEQFF. For the CDR3, the DNA is TGTGCCAGCAGGAATGGGGTAGCGGACTCCTACAATGAGCAGTTCTTC.

This clone was observed a single time. The chain links TRBV2 to TRBJ2-7; 11 nucleotides align to TRBD1. The ends lost 5 bases at V and 4 bases at J; junction bases unmatched: 4. CDR1 SNHLY and CDR2 FYNNEI come from the germline V gene. The CDR3 runs to 14 residues. Written as DNA, the CDR3 is TGTGCCAGCAGTAAGGACAGGGGGCTGTACGAGCAGTACTTC. Its translation: CASSKDRGLYEQYF.

This chain uses TRBV6-2 or TRBV6-3 with TRBJ2-7; tentatively, D is TRBD1 (7 bases). CDR3 length: 13 residues. Trimming took off 2 bases at V and 11 bases at J, with 16 bases between the two ends. In germline, CDR1 is MNHEY, CDR2 SVGEGT. The CDR3 nucleotides are TGTGCCAGCAGTTACAGGGACAGTGGCGGGGAGTACTTC. Protein product: CASSYRDSGGEYF.

The chain uses TRBV5-1 and TRBJ1-4; D remains ambiguous. The CDR3 loop spans 15 amino acids. Germline V gives CDR1 SGHRS, CDR2 YFSETQ. Between the trimmed V and J ends, which lost 3 bases and 3 bases, there was a span of 12 bases. CDR3 coding DNA: TGCGCCAGCAGCTCTTCCCTCGGGGCTAATGAAAAACTGTTTTTT. Its translation is CASSSSLGANEKLFF.

The CDR3 sequence: CASRSTGGQGNQPQHF. Here the CDR3 DNA reads TGTGCCAGCCGAAGCACCGGGGGGCAAGGCAATCAGCCCCAGCATTTT. The V gene is TRBV28, the J gene TRBJ1-5; maybe TRBD1 (6 bases). CDR3 length: 16 residues. Between the trimmed V and J ends, which lost 8 bases and 2 bases, there was a span of 19 bases. Per the germline V gene, CDR1 is MDHEN and CDR2 is SYDVKM.

This chain links TRBV7-9 with TRBJ2-5, with TRBD2 matching 8 bases. Looked up from germline, CDR1 is SEHNR and CDR2 is FQNEAQ (reference sequence). The CDR3 length is 14 residues. The V and J ends lost 5 bases and 5 bases, in that order; junction bases with no gene match: 7. Written as DNA, the CDR3 is TGTGCCAGCAGCACGGGACTAGTCGGGGAGACCCAGTACTTC. It translates to CASSTGLVGETQYF.